These 22 T cell receptor beta chains were all obtained from the same sample, sequenced in a study of T cells after yellow fever vaccination. TCRdb reprocessed the 5' RACE reads with MiXCR, giving one entry per CDR3 protein. Altogether a few hundred thousand distinct CDR3 sequences are present, approximately 3.9% being singletons, with the ten largest covering 24%. The sequences come from PBMCs, collected 5 days after the yellow fever booster vaccination. These receptors all come from a man younger than 35 who received the YFV17D yellow fever vaccine.

In this sample, this clonotype turned up a few times. The V call is TRBV28, the J call TRBJ2-1, with TRBD2 identical over 16 bases. CDR1 and CDR2 from the germline V gene are MDHEN and SYDVKM. With 3 bases clipped from V and 6 bases from J, the junction kept 11 bases outside the gene matches. The CDR3 spans 19 residues. DNA of the CDR3: TGTGCCAGCAGTTTCGGGACTAGCGGGGGGGCGGTCATATTCAATGAGCAGTTCTTC. Translated: CASSFGTSGGAVIFNEQFF.

This chain uses TRBV5-1 with TRBJ2-3; D uncertain. Germline V lookup: CDR1 SGHRS, CDR2 YFSETQ. The CDR3 loop spans 13 amino acids. Deletions cut 0 bases from V and 5 bases from J, with 7 bases between. CDR3 DNA: TGCGCCAGCAGCTTGGCTGGGCAAGATACGCAGTATTTT. It yields the protein CASSLAGQDTQYF.

V is TRBV4-3 and J is TRBJ1-2, with D possibly being TRBD1 (6 bases). The germline gives CDR1 LGHNA, CDR2 YSLEER. V gave up 4 bases and J gave up 4 bases, with 13 bases separating them. This CDR3 has 14 residues. The CDR3 DNA reads TGCGCCAGCAGCCGGGGGGGGCAGGGCTATGGCTACACCTTC. Translated: CASSRGGQGYGYTF.

The genes are TRBV25-1 and TRBJ1-1; D is unclear. This CDR3 has 13 amino acids. From germline, CDR1 is MGHDK and CDR2 SYGVNS. V lost 5 bases and J lost 6, with 13 bases in between. The CDR3 region has the DNA TGTGCCAGCAGTTGGGCCTCCGGCCCTGAAGCTTTCTTT. Protein product: CASSWASGPEAFF.

The J gene is TRBJ1-2, the V gene TRBV7-8; 12 bases map to TRBD1. CDR3 length: 18 amino acids. The germline V gene has CDR1 SGHVS and CDR2 FQNEAQ. The V gene end was trimmed by 7 bases and the J gene end by 8 bases; junction bases not matched to a gene: 20. The CDR3 here is CASTKLRFLGQGAGGYTF. In nucleotides, the CDR3 is TGTGCCAGCACCAAGTTACGATTTTTGGGACAGGGGGCAGGGGGCTACACCTTC. Complete variable domain (other parts from reference TRBV7-8 and TRBJ1-2): GAGVSQSPRYKVAKRGQDVALRCDPISGHVSLFWYQQALGQGPEFLTYFQNEAQLDKSGLPSDRFFAERPEGSVSTLKIQRTQQEDSAVYLCASTKLRFLGQGAGGYTFGSGTRLTVV.

The rearrangement uses TRBV27 and TRBJ2-4; TRBD2 matches at 8 bases. This CDR3 is built from 17 residues. Germline-derived CDR1 and CDR2 are MNHEY and SMNVEV (reference sequence). Unmatched junction bases numbered 11, after V lost 0 bases and J lost 7 bases. Here the CDR3 DNA reads TGTGCCAGCAGTTTATCGGCCGGGGGGGCCGGTAGTAACATTCAGTACTTC. Translating it yields CASSLSAGGAGSNIQYF.

This chain uses TRBV5-6 with TRBJ2-6, with 8 nucleotides matching TRBD1. The CDR3 consists of 17 residues. The V and J ends lost 4 bases and 5 bases, in that order; junction bases with no gene match: 11. Germline values: CDR1 SGHDT, CDR2 YYEEEE. CDR3 sequence reads: CASSKGSGQGRANVLTF. The CDR3 DNA reads TGTGCCAGCAGCAAGGGCTCCGGACAGGGCAGGGCCAACGTCCTGACTTTC.

The chain links TRBV4-2 to TRBJ2-7; TRBD2 aligns across 16 bases. The length of the CDR3 is 18 residues. The V gene end was trimmed by 4 bases and the J gene end by 6 bases; junction bases not matched to a gene: 12. Germline CDR1 and CDR2: LGHNA and YNFKEQ. The CDR3 loop reads CASSLGTSGGALRLEQYF. The CDR3 DNA is TGTGCCAGCAGCCTGGGGACTAGCGGGGGGGCCCTTCGGCTCGAGCAGTACTTC.

This clonotype was observed a few times. The V gene is TRBV20-1, the J gene TRBJ2-3; D tentatively fits TRBD1 or TRBD2 (6 bases each). The CDR3 totals 14 residues. Trimming cost V 3 bases and J 2 bases, with 12 bases left between them. Germline CDR1 is DFQATT and CDR2 is SNEGSKA (reference sequence). DNA of the CDR3: TGCAGTGCTAGCGGGGGCCTAATCACAGATACGCAGTATTTT. This gives the protein CSASGGLITDTQYF.

In its sample, this clonotype was seen many times. DNA for the CDR3: TGTGCCAGCAGCTTAGCGCCCTATCCCTACGAGCAGTACTTC. Amino acid sequence: CASSLAPYPYEQYF. The chain couples TRBV7-2 to TRBJ2-7; D is uncertain. Trimming took off 0 bases at V and 2 bases at J, with 8 bases between the two ends. This CDR3 spans 14 amino acids. From germline, CDR1 is SGHTA and CDR2 FQGNSA.

This clonotype was counted a few times. The gene calls are TRBV10-3 and TRBJ1-1; 7 bases match TRBD1. The J segment lost 1 base and the V segment lost 0 bases, leaving 14 bases of the junction unmatched. The V gene's germline CDR1 is ENHRY and CDR2 SYGVKD. The CDR3 is made up of 19 amino acids. DNA of the CDR3: TGTGCCATCAGTGAGTCGGGGACAGTTCTGAGTACAGCGAACACTGAAGCTTTCTTT. Protein: CAISESGTVLSTANTEAFF.

This clonotype was seen ten or more times. The chain uses TRBV11-2 and TRBJ2-1; D uncertain. This CDR3 contains 15 residues. Germline V gene data show CDR1 as SGHAT and CDR2 as FQNNGV. V lost 5 bases, J lost 0 bases, and 11 bases lay in between. CDR3 sequence: CASSVNFFSYNEQFF. CDR3 bases: TGTGCCAGCAGCGTTAACTTCTTCTCCTACAATGAGCAGTTCTTC.

Of note for this clonotype: The junction departs from the called germline gene at one end, perhaps through a read error. This rearrangement joins TRBV7-2 to TRBJ1-5; D not resolved. Germline CDR1 SGHTA, CDR2 FQGNSA. The CDR3 has 14 amino acids. The CDR3 nucleotides read TGTGCCAGCAGCGGATCCGGTAGCAATCAGCGCCAGCATTTT. Its translation: CASSGSGSNQRQHF.

In this sample, this clonotype turned up a few times. The chain couples TRBV15 to TRBJ2-7; D gene ambiguous. V was cut by 0 bases and J by 7 bases, with 10 bases left in between. Germline V gene data show CDR1 as LNHNV and CDR2 as YYDKDF (reference sequence). The CDR3 extends over 13 amino acids. CDR3 protein: CATSRDSVGEQYV. The CDR3 nucleotides read TGTGCCACCAGCAGAGATTCGGTTGGGGAGCAGTACGTC.

The chain couples TRBV7-7 to TRBJ2-7; tentative D call: TRBD1 (6 bases). Looked up from germline, CDR1 is SSHAT and CDR2 is FNYEAQ (reference sequence). The CDR3 contains 14 residues. V was trimmed by 2 bases and J by 1 base, leaving 9 bases between them. The CDR3 DNA reads as TGTGCCAGCAGCTTACAGCAGGGGTCCTACGAGCAGTACTTC. Its protein product is CASSLQQGSYEQYF.

This clonotype was picked up many times. The chain recombines TRBV16 with TRBJ1-1, with no clear D. The CDR3 consists of 13 residues. The V and J ends lost 2 bases and 0 bases respectively, with 4 bases between them. The germline gives CDR1 KGHSY, CDR2 FQNENV. The CDR3 is CASSQTLNTEAFF. As DNA, the CDR3 is TGTGCCAGCAGCCAAACCTTGAACACTGAAGCTTTCTTT.

This clonotype has a handful of counts. The chain recombines TRBV1 with TRBJ2-7; the D call in the table, TRBD1, was not verified against the DNA. TRBV1 is reported as a pseudogene. The CDR3 is made up of 14 amino acids. The CDR3 DNA follows: TGCACCAGCAGCCAAGATGTGTCCGGCTACGAGCAGTACGTC. Protein sequence: CTSSQDVSGYEQYV.

V and J are TRBV11-2 and TRBJ2-1, with D possibly TRBD1 on 6 matching bases. Deletions cut 1 base from V and 8 bases from J, with 18 bases between. The CDR3 has 16 residues. Germline V gene data show CDR1 as SGHAT and CDR2 as FQNNGV. This CDR3 reads CASSLAGWGRYDEQFF. The CDR3 DNA reads TGTGCCAGCAGCTTAGCGGGCTGGGGGCGGTACGATGAGCAGTTCTTC.

This clonotype was seen a handful of times. The CDR3 spells CASSFTGTSTNYGYTF. The CDR3 DNA sequence: TGTGCCAGCAGCTTTACCGGGACTTCCACTAACTATGGCTACACCTTC. This chain connects TRBV7-2 to TRBJ1-2; TRBD1 might be the D (5 bases). This CDR3 spans 16 amino acids. Germline CDR1 is SGHTA and CDR2 is FQGNSA. The V end lost 3 bases, the J end lost 0 bases, and 14 bases lay between the germline ends.

This chain uses TRBV9 with TRBJ1-2; D gene uncertain. Trimming pared 0 bases from V and 4 bases from J, leaving 10 bases between. CDR3 length: 14 amino acids. CDR1 and CDR2 from the germline V gene are SGDLS and YYNGEE. The CDR3 sequence is CASSVEAGGYGYTF. The CDR3, as DNA: TGTGCCAGCAGCGTAGAAGCGGGAGGCTATGGCTACACCTTC. Full variable domain (outside the CDR3, taken from reference TRBV9 and TRBJ1-2): DSGVTQTPKHLITATGQRVTLRCSPRSGDLSVYWYQQSLDQGLQFLIQYYNGEERAKGNILERFSAQQFPDLHSELNLSSLELGDSALYFCASSVEAGGYGYTFGSGTRLTVV.

This clonotype was seen only a few times. As DNA, the CDR3 is TGTGCCAGCAGTTACAACAGGGCCAATGAGCAGTTCTTC. It codes for CASSYNRANEQFF. The V call is TRBV6-5, the J call TRBJ2-1; D is perhaps TRBD1 (6 bases). CDR3 length: 13 residues. The V gene's germline CDR1 is MNHEY and CDR2 SVGAGI. V was clipped by 2 bases and J by 6 bases, with 8 bases between them.

This chain joins TRBV18 and TRBJ2-4; possible D gene TRBD1, 7 bases. Looked up from germline, CDR1 is KGHSH and CDR2 is LQKENI. V lost 6 bases to trimming and J lost 8 bases, with 14 bases between them. This CDR3 region has 13 residues. CDR3 nucleotide sequence: TGTGCCAGCTCCGACCAGGGGGAGGACATTCAGTACTTC. It yields the protein CASSDQGEDIQYF. Drawing the rest from reference TRBV18 and TRBJ2-4, the complete variable domain is NAGVMQNPRHLVRRRGQEARLRCSPMKGHSHVYWYRQLPEEGLKFMVYLQKENIIDESGMPKERFSAEFPKEGPSILRIQQVVRGDSAAYFCASSDQGEDIQYFGAGTRLSVL.